This T cell receptor (beta chain) was sequenced during a study of T cells in Graves' hyperthyroidism and ophthalmopathy. Whole-study results and caveats: Blood also contained most expanded thyroid clonotypes above 0.001. For ophthalmopathy, model prediction preceded onset by a median approximately 6 months.

Uncontrolled infection, other autoimmune disease, pregnancy or lactation disqualified patients from enrolment. Used for diagnoses were clinical symptoms, serum thyroxine and TRAb, thyroid ultrasound and orbital computed tomography. This clonotype was seen a handful of times. The target antigen is unknown. V was shortened by 4 bases and J by 3 bases, with 7 bases between the two germline ends. Germline values: CDR1 SGHDN, CDR2 FVKESK. The length of the CDR3 is 14 residues. Amplification of TCR beta CDR3 regions was performed using RNA transcripts as template. HTBI primers were used for first-round RT-PCR of the TCR CDR3. TCRdb called the multiplex PCR reads again in MiXCR, with one record for every CDR3 protein. Among about 550,000 distinct CDR3 sequences listed, roughly 20% were seen once.

V gene TRBV14 combines with J gene TRBJ1-6; D is unclear. The sample was blood. The sequence was obtained from a man aged 18-30 years with Graves' hyperthyroidism. CDR3 loop: CASSRASYNSPLHF. The CDR3, as DNA: TGTGCCAGCAGCCGTGCCAGCTATAATTCACCCCTCCACTTT.